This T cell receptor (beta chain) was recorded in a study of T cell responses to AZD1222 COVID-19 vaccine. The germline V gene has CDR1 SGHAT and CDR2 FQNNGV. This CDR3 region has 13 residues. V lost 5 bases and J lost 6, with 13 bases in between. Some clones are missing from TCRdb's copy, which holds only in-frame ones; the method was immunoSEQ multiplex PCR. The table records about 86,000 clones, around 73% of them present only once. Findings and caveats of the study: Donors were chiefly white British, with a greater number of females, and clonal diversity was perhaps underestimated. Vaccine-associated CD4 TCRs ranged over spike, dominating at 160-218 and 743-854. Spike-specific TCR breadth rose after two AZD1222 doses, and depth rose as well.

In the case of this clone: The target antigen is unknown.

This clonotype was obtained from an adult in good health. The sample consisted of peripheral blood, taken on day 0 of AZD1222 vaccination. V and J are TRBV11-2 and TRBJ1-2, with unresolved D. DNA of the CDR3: TGTGCCAGCAGCCCCCTACGGGGAAATGGCTACACCTTC. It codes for CASSPLRGNGYTF.